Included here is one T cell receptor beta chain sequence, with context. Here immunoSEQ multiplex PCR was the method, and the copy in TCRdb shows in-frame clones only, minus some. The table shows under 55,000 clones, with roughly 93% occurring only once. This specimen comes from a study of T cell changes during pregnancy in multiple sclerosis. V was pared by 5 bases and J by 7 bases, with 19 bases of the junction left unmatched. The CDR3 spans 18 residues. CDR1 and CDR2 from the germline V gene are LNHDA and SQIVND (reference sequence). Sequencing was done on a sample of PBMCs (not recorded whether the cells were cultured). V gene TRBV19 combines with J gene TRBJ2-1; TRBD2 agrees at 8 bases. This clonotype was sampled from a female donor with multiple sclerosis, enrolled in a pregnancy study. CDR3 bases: TGTGCCAGTAGTCGCGACGGGAGGGCCTTTGTCGACCGAAATGAGCAGTTCTTC. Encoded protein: CASSRDGRAFVDRNEQFF.